The next 19 T cell receptor beta chains were all read from a single sample in a study of cytomegalovirus exposure and HLA in healthy donors. The primer mix had 60 Vbeta and 13 Jbeta primers. The data were produced by immunoSEQ multiplex PCR, yet TCRdb's version contains in-frame clones alone and is incomplete. The data hold 150,000 to 200,000 clones, with over 70% observed a single time. The sequenced material came from PBMCs. These receptor sequences come from a boy aged 2 to 10 in good health and CMV-seronegative.

The gene calls are TRBV9 and TRBJ2-2; 10 bases are a match to TRBD1. With 3 bases clipped from V and 3 bases from J, the junction kept 5 bases outside the gene matches. This CDR3 is built from 16 residues. Germline V lookup: CDR1 SGDLS, CDR2 YYNGEE. The CDR3 coding sequence is TGTGCCAGCAGCGCCACGACAGGGGGCGACACCGGGGAGCTGTTTTTT. Translation gives CASSATTGGDTGELFF.

The V call is TRBV19, the J call TRBJ2-7; 8 bases fit TRBD2. Germline V gene data show CDR1 as LNHDA and CDR2 as SQIVND (reference sequence). The CDR3 length is 15 residues. V shed 3 bases and J 0 bases; nucleotides not matched to a gene: 4. CDR3 coding DNA: TGTGCCAGTAGTATTGAAAGCGGGAGCTCCTACGAGCAGTACTTC. It encodes CASSIESGSSYEQYF.

The chain is built from TRBV5-4 and TRBJ2-3; possible D gene TRBD1, 6 bases. Trimming left V 1 base short and J 5 bases short, with 23 bases between. This CDR3 spans 18 amino acids. Germline loops: CDR1 SGHNT, CDR2 YYREEE (reference sequence). In nucleotides, the CDR3 is TGTGCCAGCAGCTTGCGGGCAGGGGTCGGGATCGGCGGAGATACGCAGTATTTT. Its translation is CASSLRAGVGIGGDTQYF.

In its sample, this clone was seen a few times. This chain uses TRBV23-1 with TRBJ1-5, with D tentatively TRBD1 (5 bases). TRBV23-1 is noted as an ORF with a role that remains uncertain. Trimming stripped 2 bases from V and 5 bases from J, with 13 bases between. This CDR3 comprises 15 residues. The CDR3 DNA is TGCGCCAGCAGTCAAATGCAGGGTCGGTATCAGCCCCAGCATTTT. Its protein product is CASSQMQGRYQPQHF.

This clone was counted a single time. This chain uses TRBV2 with TRBJ2-7, with 7 bases fitting TRBD2. CDR1 SNHLY and CDR2 FYNNEI come from the germline V gene. V lost 3 bases and J lost 2; bases outside the gene matches: 10. The CDR3 has 16 amino acids. The CDR3 sequence: CASSDFLAARAYEQYF. The CDR3 DNA follows: TGTGCCAGCAGTGATTTTCTAGCGGCGAGGGCCTACGAGCAGTACTTC.

The chain uses TRBV2 and TRBJ1-1, with no clear D. The germline V and J ends were trimmed by 9 bases and 4 bases, with 12 bases remaining between them. Germline CDR1 is SNHLY and CDR2 is FYNNEI. This CDR3 spans 12 amino acids. CDR3 DNA: TGTGCCAGAGGGCGAGAGGGCACTGAAGCTTTCTTT. Protein sequence: CARGREGTEAFF.

The rearrangement joins TRBV4-3 to TRBJ1-2, with D perhaps matching TRBD1 (5 bases). The V end lost 0 bases, the J end lost 0 bases, and 11 bases lay between the germline ends. This CDR3 is built from 16 residues. CDR1 and CDR2 (germline): LGHNA, YSLEER. The CDR3 DNA is TGCGCCAGCAGCCAAGATTGGGGCAGGACTAACTATGGCTACACCTTC. Its translation: CASSQDWGRTNYGYTF.

The genes are TRBV30 and TRBJ1-1, with 8 bases lining up with TRBD1. The V gene's germline CDR1 is GTSNPN and CDR2 SVGIG (reference sequence). V lost 3 bases to trimming and J lost 0 bases; unmatched junction nucleotides: 6. The CDR3 is 15 amino acids. The CDR3 region has the DNA TGTGCCTGGAGACCGGGACAGGCTCTGAACACTGAAGCTTTCTTT. Translating it yields CAWRPGQALNTEAFF.

Only one count was recorded for this clone. The chain links TRBV11-2 to TRBJ2-1; 8 bases map to TRBD2. V gave up 5 bases and J gave up 7 bases; unmatched junction bases: 4. CDR1 SGHAT and CDR2 FQNNGV come from the germline V gene. This CDR3 is 13 amino acids long. CDR3 protein: CASSRGGANEQFF. The CDR3 nucleotides are TGTGCCAGCAGCCGGGGGGGGGCAAATGAGCAGTTCTTC. The full variable domain, with the rest looked up from reference TRBV11-2 and TRBJ2-1, is EAGVAQSPRYKIIEKRQSVAFWCNPISGHATLYWYQQILGQGPKLLIQFQNNGVVDDSQLPKDRFSAERLKGVDSTLKIQPAKLEDSAVYLCASSRGGANEQFFGPGTRLTVL.

This clone was found a few times. The gene calls are TRBV27 and TRBJ1-5; weak D call: TRBD1 (6 bases). In germline, CDR1 is MNHEY, CDR2 SMNVEV (reference sequence). Trimming removed 5 bases at V and 1 base at J, with 12 bases between. The CDR3 is 15 residues long. Written as DNA, the CDR3 is TGTGCCAGCAGTCCCCGAGGGGGAAGCAATCAGCCCCAGCATTTT. It translates to CASSPRGGSNQPQHF.

V is TRBV29-1 and J is TRBJ2-1; maybe TRBD1 (5 bases). CDR1 is SQVTM, CDR2 ANQGSEA, per germline. Deletions cut 3 bases from V and 0 bases from J, with 15 bases between. The CDR3 extends over 16 amino acids. The DNA for the CDR3 is TGCAGCGTTGAGCAGGCAGGGTGGAGCTCCTACAATGAGCAGTTCTTC. It translates to CSVEQAGWSSYNEQFF.

This clone was seen more than once but under ten times. CDR3 DNA sequence: TGTGCCAGCAGTTTATACAGGGATAGCAATCAGCCCCAGCATTTT. Encoded protein: CASSLYRDSNQPQHF. V and J are TRBV27 and TRBJ1-5, with D tentatively TRBD1 (6 bases). This CDR3 region has 15 residues. The V end was cut by 1 base, the J end by 0 bases, with 7 bases between. Germline CDR1 MNHEY, CDR2 SMNVEV (reference sequence).

The rearrangement uses TRBV27 and TRBJ1-5; D remains ambiguous. The CDR3 is made up of 15 amino acids. Germline V gives CDR1 MNHEY, CDR2 SMNVEV (reference sequence). V lost 3 bases and J 4 bases, leaving 13 bases between the germline ends. CDR3 residues: CASSLAGVPNQPQHF. In DNA form, the CDR3 reads TGTGCCAGCAGTTTGGCGGGCGTCCCTAATCAGCCCCAGCATTTT.

The chain recombines TRBV6-6 with TRBJ2-7; 9 bases agree with TRBD1. CDR3 length: 14 residues. J gave up 6 bases and V 8 bases, and 11 bases lay outside the gene matches. Germline V gives CDR1 MNHNY, CDR2 SVGAGI (reference sequence). For the CDR3, the DNA is TGTGCCAGCGGGGGGGACAGGGAGACGCTCGAGCAGTACTTC. Protein product: CASGGDRETLEQYF.

V gene TRBV9 combines with J gene TRBJ2-3; D possibly corresponds to TRBD2 (6 bases). V was shortened by 4 bases and J by 2 bases, with 14 bases between the two germline ends. In germline, CDR1 is SGDLS, CDR2 YYNGEE. The CDR3 length is 15 residues. CDR3 bases: TGTGCCAGCAGCTCCGCCGGGGGTTACACAGATACGCAGTATTTT. Its translation: CASSSAGGYTDTQYF.

The rearrangement uses TRBV29-1 and TRBJ2-1; the D gene is possibly TRBD1 (6 bases). The CDR3 runs 14 residues. Germline values: CDR1 SQVTM, CDR2 ANQGSEA. The V end was cut by 4 bases, the J end by 7 bases, with 17 bases between. In DNA, the CDR3 is TGCAGCGTTGGGGGGCTAGCACGAGGTAATGAGCAGTTCTTC. Translated: CSVGGLARGNEQFF.

As to this clone: The conserved phenylalanine or tryptophan is not found at the CDR3 terminus, so this likely reflects a read error. The DNA is omitted, as the CDR3 cannot be located on it reliably, and the CDR3 follows TCRdb's listing. J is TRBJ2-7 and V is TRBV5-3; the table names TRBD2, a call not compared with the DNA. TRBV5-3 falls under the ORF class, with uncertain function. The CDR3 is 15 amino acids in total, end residues counted. CDR3 loop: CARSLVSDSGGAGFL.

This clone was seen a single time. The chain is built from TRBV28 and TRBJ2-2, with D maybe TRBD1 (6 bases). This CDR3 spans 12 amino acids. The V gene's germline CDR1 is MDHEN and CDR2 SYDVKM. V gave up 3 bases and J gave up 14 bases, with 13 bases separating them. The DNA for the CDR3 is TGTGCCAGCAGTTTTAGGGACACGGGACTGTTTTTT. Translation gives CASSFRDTGLFF.

The gene calls are TRBV6-5 and TRBJ1-2; 8 bases agree with TRBD1. The germline CDR1 and CDR2 sequences are MNHEY and SVGAGI. The CDR3 spans 16 residues. V trimming: 2 bases; J trimming: 3 bases; junction bases outside the gene matches: 8. CDR3 DNA: TGTGCCAGCAGTTACAGGGCAGGGGGCGAGGACTATGGCTACACCTTC. It codes for CASSYRAGGEDYGYTF.